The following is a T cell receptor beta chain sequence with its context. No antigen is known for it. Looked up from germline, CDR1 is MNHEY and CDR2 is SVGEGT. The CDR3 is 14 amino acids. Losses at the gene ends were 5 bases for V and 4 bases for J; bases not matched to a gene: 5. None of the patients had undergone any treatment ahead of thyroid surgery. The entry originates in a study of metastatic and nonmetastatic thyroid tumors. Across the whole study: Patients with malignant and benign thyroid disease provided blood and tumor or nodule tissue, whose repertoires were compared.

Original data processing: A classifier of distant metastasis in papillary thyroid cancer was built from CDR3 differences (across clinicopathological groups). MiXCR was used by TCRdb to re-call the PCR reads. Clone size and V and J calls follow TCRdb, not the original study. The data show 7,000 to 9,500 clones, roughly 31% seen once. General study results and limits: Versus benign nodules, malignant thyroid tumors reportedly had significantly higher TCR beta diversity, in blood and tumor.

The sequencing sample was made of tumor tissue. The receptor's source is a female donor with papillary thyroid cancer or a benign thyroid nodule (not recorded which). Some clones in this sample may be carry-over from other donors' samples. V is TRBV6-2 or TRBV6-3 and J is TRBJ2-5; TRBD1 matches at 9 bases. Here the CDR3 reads CASSDSTGGETQYF. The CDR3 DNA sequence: TGTGCCAGCAGTGATTCGACAGGGGGAGAGACCCAGTACTTC.